A selection of T cell receptor beta chains follows, all from one sample in a study of OX40 agonist ivuxolimab in advanced cancers. Libraries were prepared by immunoSEQ multiplex PCR; TCRdb keeps only in-frame clonotypes and omits some of them. The top ten clones hold approximately 1.5% of a sample with roughly 92,000 clones, around 88% of them seen once. The sequencing here drew on CD4+ or CD8+ T cells sorted from blood, taken in a trial of the OX40 agonist ivuxolimab. The receptors were gathered from an adult with an advanced solid tumor such as melanoma, head and neck, liver or kidney cancer. Each CDR3 is given with its conserved first and last residue. D genes are given only for firm matches. The listing skips clone size in some rows; elsewhere it reads once, few, many or a size class.

D gene: NA; J gene: TRBJ2-4; clone size: NA; V gene: TRBV5-1; CDR3 DNA: TGCGCCAGCAGCCTAAAACGGGACACCATTGGGACCAAAAACATTCAGTACTTC; CDR3 protein: CASSLKRDTIGTKNIQYF
D gene: TRBD1; J gene: TRBJ1-3; clone size: NA; V gene: TRBV9; CDR3 DNA: TGTGCCAGCATTGGACAGGGGGCGAAAGGAAACACCATATATTTT; CDR3 protein: CASIGQGAKGNTIYF
D gene: NA; J gene: TRBJ1-3; clone size: few; V gene: TRBV2; CDR3 DNA: TGTGCCAGCAGCCAACTCTCAACAGGGTCTGGAAACACCATATATTTT; CDR3 protein: CASSQLSTGSGNTIYF
D gene: NA; J gene: TRBJ1-1; clone size: NA; V gene: TRBV6-6; CDR3 DNA: TGTGCCAGCAGTTACTCGATTAGGGGTACTGAAGCTTTCTTT; CDR3 protein: CASSYSIRGTEAFF
D gene: TRBD2; J gene: TRBJ2-5; clone size: NA; V gene: TRBV7-2; CDR3 DNA: TGTGCCAGCAGCCCCCCAGCGGGGGGCCAAGAGACCCAGTACTTC; CDR3 protein: CASSPPAGGQETQYF
D gene: NA; J gene: TRBJ1-6; clone size: once; V gene: TRBV16; CDR3 DNA: TGTGCCAGCAGCCCACAGTCCTATAATTCACCCCTCCACTTT; CDR3 protein: CASSPQSYNSPLHF
D gene: NA; J gene: TRBJ2-1; clone size: NA; V gene: TRBV7-3; CDR3 DNA: TGTGCCAGCAGCTTAAGCCTCGGACGACTCAATGAGCAGTTCTTC; CDR3 protein: CASSLSLGRLNEQFF
D gene: NA; J gene: TRBJ1-5; clone size: NA; V gene: TRBV6-1; CDR3 DNA: TGTGCCAGCAGCGGGGGGAGCAATCAGCCCCAGCATTTT; CDR3 protein: CASSGGSNQPQHF
D gene: TRBD1; J gene: TRBJ1-3; clone size: NA; V gene: TRBV5-1; CDR3 DNA: TGCGCCAGCAGCTCGACAGGGGGAAACACCATATATTTT; CDR3 protein: CASSSTGGNTIYF
D gene: TRBD1; J gene: TRBJ2-7; clone size: NA; V gene: TRBV2; CDR3 DNA: TGTGCCAGCAGACAGGGGACCGAGCAGTACTTC; CDR3 protein: CASRQGTEQYF
D gene: NA; J gene: TRBJ1-5; clone size: NA; V gene: TRBV18; CDR3 DNA: TGTGCCAGCTCGCCATCGGGTTTTTCCAGCAATCAGCCCCAGCATTTT; CDR3 protein: CASSPSGFSSNQPQHF
D gene: NA; J gene: TRBJ2-2; clone size: NA; V gene: TRBV4-1; CDR3 DNA: TGCGCCAGCAGTCGCCCGGGCTCTAACACCGGGGAGCTGTTTTTT; CDR3 protein: CASSRPGSNTGELFF
D gene: TRBD1; J gene: TRBJ1-2; clone size: once; V gene: TRBV5-4; CDR3 DNA: TGTGCCAGCAGCGGGGACAGGGGAGGTGCTAACTATGGCTACACCTTC; CDR3 protein: CASSGDRGGANYGYTF